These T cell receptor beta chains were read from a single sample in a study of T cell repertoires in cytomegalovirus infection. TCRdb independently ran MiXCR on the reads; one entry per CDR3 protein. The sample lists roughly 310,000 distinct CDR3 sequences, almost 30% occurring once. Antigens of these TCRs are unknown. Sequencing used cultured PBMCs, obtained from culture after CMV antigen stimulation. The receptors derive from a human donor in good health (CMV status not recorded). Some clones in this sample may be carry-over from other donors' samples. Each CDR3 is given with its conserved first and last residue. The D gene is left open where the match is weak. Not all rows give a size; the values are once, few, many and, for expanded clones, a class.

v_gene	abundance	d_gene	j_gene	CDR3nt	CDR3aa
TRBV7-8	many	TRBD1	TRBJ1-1	TGTGCCAGCAGCTTAGTGACAGGGAGGACTGAAGCTTTCTTT	CASSLVTGRTEAFF
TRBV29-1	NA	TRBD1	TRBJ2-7	TGCAGCGTTGAGCCCGACAGGGGAGGTGGGTACGAGCAGTACTTC	CSVEPDRGGGYEQYF
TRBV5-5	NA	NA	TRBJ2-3	TGTGCCAGCAGCTTGAGGTCCAGAAACACAGATACGCAGTATTTT	CASSLRSRNTDTQYF
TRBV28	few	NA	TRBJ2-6	TGTGCCAGCAGTTTATTAGGCGATGCTGGGGCCAACGTCCTGACTTTC	CASSLLGDAGANVLTF
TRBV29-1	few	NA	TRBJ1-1	TGCAGCGTATCACGGGCATTGAACACTGAAGCTTTCTTT	CSVSRALNTEAFF
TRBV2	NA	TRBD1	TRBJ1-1	TGTGCCAGCAGCCGACAGGGCCTGGACACTGAAGCTTTCTTT	CASSRQGLDTEAFF
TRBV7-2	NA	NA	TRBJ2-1	TGTGCCAGCAGCTTAAGTCGTGGAAGCTCCTACAATGAGCAGTTCTTC	CASSLSRGSSYNEQFF
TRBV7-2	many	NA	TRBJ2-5	TGTGCCAGCAGCTTCTCCGGGACCATCAAAGAGACCCAGTACTTC	CASSFSGTIKETQYF
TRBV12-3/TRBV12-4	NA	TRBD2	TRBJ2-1	TGTGCCAGCAGCCCTATCTCTAGCGGGGGGTACAATGAGCAGTTCTTC	CASSPISSGGYNEQFF
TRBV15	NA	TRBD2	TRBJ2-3	TGTGCCACCAGCAGAGCCGGGACTAGCGGGAGAAGGGATACGCAGTATTTT	CATSRAGTSGRRDTQYF
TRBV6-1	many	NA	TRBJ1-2	TGTGCCAGCAGTGTCAGGGTATCTAACGGCTACACCTTC	CASSVRVSNGYTF
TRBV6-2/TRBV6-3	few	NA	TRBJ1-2	TGTGCCAGCAGTTACCCGGGGATTGCCTATGGCTACACCTTC	CASSYPGIAYGYTF
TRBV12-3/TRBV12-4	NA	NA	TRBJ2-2	TGTGCCAGCAGCCCAGCGGAGGCCGGGGAGCTGTTTTTT	CASSPAEAGELFF
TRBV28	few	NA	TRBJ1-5	TGTGCCAGCAGAATCCTAGGGGAGGTGGGCAATCAGCCCCAGCATTTT	CASRILGEVGNQPQHF